This passage covers 15 T cell receptor beta chains from one sample sequenced in a study of human T cells and chemical hapten exposure (dated by TCRdb to about 2021). The library relied on RACE. Data came from a NextSeq 500. The public reads were quality trimmed at Q25 with fastp and then assembled into clones with MiXCR by TCRdb, keeping productive beta chains. Records with the same CDR3 protein are collapsed into one entry carrying the most frequent genes and DNA. Present in this sample are 38,000 or so distinct CDR3 sequences, more than 8% of which were seen just once. Of the sample, about 27% falls within the top ten clones. The sample's time point label, in plain terms: patch test 3, about 24 weeks after DPC sensitization. The intended sense of this specimen's treatment or condition label: therapeutic diphenylcyclopropenone sensitization with weekly scalp DPC. Unfractionated whole blood was collected in Tempus Blood RNA tubes, and total RNA was extracted from that blood.

The sequencing here drew on whole blood, taken in connection with sensitization to the hapten diphenylcyclopropenone (DPC). The receptors were sampled from a man aged 50 or older with alopecia areata. Some clones in this sample may be carry-over from other donors' samples.

The chain carries TRBV28 and TRBJ2-1, with a possible D match to TRBD1 (7 bases). There are 14 residues in the CDR3. V was trimmed by 10 bases and J by 0 bases, leaving 13 bases between them. Germline CDR1 and CDR2: MDHEN and SYDVKM. DNA of the CDR3: TGTGCCACCGGGGGACAGTACTCCTACAATGAGCAGTTCTTC. Translation gives CATGGQYSYNEQFF.

This chain connects TRBV3-1 to TRBJ2-2, with no clear D. The germline V gene encodes CDR1 LGHDT and CDR2 YNNKEL (reference sequence). Deletions cut 1 base from V and 8 bases from J, with 5 bases between. The CDR3 extends over 12 amino acids. CDR3 region: CASSQAEGELFF. Here the CDR3 DNA reads TGTGCCAGCAGCCAAGCGGAAGGGGAGCTGTTTTTT.

The sample holds a few counts of this clonotype. The rearrangement uses TRBV29-1 and TRBJ2-1; 10 nucleotides align to TRBD2. Germline V gene data show CDR1 as SQVTM and CDR2 as ANQGSEA. V lost 1 base to trimming and J lost 9 bases; unmatched junction nucleotides: 9. There are 15 residues in the CDR3. The chain's CDR3 is CSVEGVAGGRGEQFF. The CDR3 DNA follows: TGCAGCGTTGAAGGGGTAGCGGGAGGTAGGGGTGAGCAGTTCTTC.

In its sample, this clonotype was seen many times. The J gene is TRBJ2-7, the V gene TRBV13; 7 nucleotides align to TRBD2. This CDR3 comprises 14 residues. Germline V lookup: CDR1 PRHDT, CDR2 FYEKMQ (reference sequence). Losses at the gene ends were 3 bases for V and 2 bases for J; bases not matched to a gene: 4. The CDR3: CASSFSGGTYEQYF. The CDR3 nucleotides read TGTGCCAGCAGCTTCTCGGGGGGAACCTACGAGCAGTACTTC.

The CDR3 here is CASITGSGWANVLTF. The CDR3 DNA is TGTGCCAGCATCACAGGGTCAGGCTGGGCCAACGTCCTGACTTTC. The chain recombines TRBV21-1 with TRBJ2-6; the tabulated D call, TRBD1, remains unverified against the DNA. TRBV21-1 is shown as a pseudogene. This CDR3 is 15 amino acids long.

V is TRBV5-5 and J is TRBJ1-4; no definite D call. Germline V gene data show CDR1 as SGHKS and CDR2 as YYEKEE (reference sequence). Trimming stripped 0 bases from V and 0 bases from J, with 9 bases between. This CDR3 region has 16 residues. The CDR3 loop is CASSLGFAATNEKLFF. CDR3 coding DNA: TGTGCCAGCAGCTTGGGATTTGCAGCAACTAATGAAAAACTGTTTTTT.

The sample holds many counts of this clonotype. The CDR3 bases are TGTGCCACCTCACCCGATTCCACAGGGGGAAGGGAGCAGTACTTC. It codes for CATSPDSTGGREQYF. The rearrangement uses TRBV24-1 and TRBJ2-7; 8 nucleotides line up with TRBD1. J was trimmed by 7 bases and V by 9 bases; bases with no gene match: 16. Germline V lookup: CDR1 KGHDR, CDR2 SFDVKD. The CDR3 spans 15 residues.

In its sample, this clonotype was seen a few times. This chain connects TRBV7-2 to TRBJ2-7; TRBD1 aligns across 10 bases. The CDR3 has 15 amino acids. Germline V gene lookup returns CDR1 SGHTA and CDR2 FQGNSA. V shed 7 bases and J 5 bases; nucleotides not matched to a gene: 11. The CDR3 loop is CASNTPGQGYNEQYF. In DNA, the CDR3 is TGTGCCAGCAACACTCCGGGACAGGGGTACAACGAGCAGTACTTC.

This clonotype has at least ten counts. The chain uses TRBV28 and TRBJ2-5; 7 bases agree with TRBD1. Germline V gives CDR1 MDHEN, CDR2 SYDVKM. The junction had 7 bases not matched to a gene; V was cut back by 5 bases and J by 4 bases. This CDR3 has 14 amino acids. This CDR3 reads CASSTQGVAETQYF. The CDR3 DNA follows: TGTGCCAGCAGTACCCAGGGGGTAGCAGAGACCCAGTACTTC.

This clonotype was detected many times. The rearrangement links TRBV20-1 to TRBJ2-1, with D unresolved. The CDR3 consists of 10 residues. Deletions cut 8 bases from V and 12 bases from J, with 14 bases between. CDR1 and CDR2 from the germline V gene are DFQATT and SNEGSKA (reference sequence). The CDR3 DNA reads as TGCAGTCCAATTCAGGCCCGGCAGTTCTTC. As protein: CSPIQARQFF.

V and J are TRBV10-3 and TRBJ1-6; no clear D gene. The CDR3 runs to 14 residues. The germline V gene encodes CDR1 ENHRY and CDR2 SYGVKD. Trimming cost V 4 bases and J 6 bases, with 10 bases left between them. The CDR3 bases are TGTGCCATCAGTGTTGGACTGAGTAATTCACCCCTCCACTTT. As protein: CAISVGLSNSPLHF.

V and J are TRBV10-3 and TRBJ2-7; unclear D gene. CDR3 length: 13 amino acids. Trimming shortened V by 11 bases and J by 6 bases, and 20 bases separated the two germline ends. Germline assignment: CDR1 ENHRY and CDR2 SYGVKD. The CDR3 nucleotides read TGTGCCGCCGCAGACCGCCGACCGGGCGAGCAGTACTTC. Translated: CAAADRRPGEQYF.

Ten or more counts support this clonotype. The chain is built from TRBV3-1 and TRBJ2-5, with D perhaps given as TRBD1 or TRBD2 (5 bases each). The V end was cut by 5 bases, the J end by 1 base, with 11 bases between. The CDR3 covers 14 residues. Germline loops: CDR1 LGHDT, CDR2 YNNKEL (reference sequence). The chain's CDR3 is CASSREGSQETQYF. The CDR3 region has the DNA TGTGCCAGCAGCAGAGAGGGGTCCCAAGAGACCCAGTACTTC.

At least ten counts were recorded for this clonotype. V is TRBV10-3 and J is TRBJ2-5, with D perhaps TRBD2 (5 bases). Germline V gene data show CDR1 as ENHRY and CDR2 as SYGVKD. CDR3 length: 15 amino acids. Trimming removed 6 bases from V and 0 bases from J, with 14 bases in between. This chain's CDR3 is CAIRGSDPYQETQYF. As DNA, the CDR3 is TGTGCCATCAGGGGTAGCGATCCGTACCAAGAGACCCAGTACTTC.

V usage is TRBV19 and J usage is TRBJ2-2; D gene ambiguous. The CDR3 runs to 12 residues. Trimming removed 2 bases at V and 3 bases at J, with 1 base between. CDR1 LNHDA and CDR2 SQIVND come from the germline V gene (reference sequence). The CDR3 is CASSIYTGELFF. The CDR3 DNA reads as TGTGCCAGTAGTATATACACCGGGGAGCTGTTTTTT.